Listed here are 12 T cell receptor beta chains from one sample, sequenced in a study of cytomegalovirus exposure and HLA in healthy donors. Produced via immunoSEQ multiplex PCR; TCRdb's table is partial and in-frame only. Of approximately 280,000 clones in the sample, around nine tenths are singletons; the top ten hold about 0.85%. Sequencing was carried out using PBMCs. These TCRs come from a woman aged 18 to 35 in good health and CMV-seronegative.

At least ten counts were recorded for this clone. The CDR3 DNA reads TGTGCCAGCAGTGCGGGATCTAATCAGCCCCAGCATTTT. The encoded protein is CASSAGSNQPQHF. V gene TRBV6-4 combines with J gene TRBJ1-5; D is unclear. This CDR3 contains 13 residues. V was clipped by 4 bases and J by 4 bases, with 8 bases between them. The germline V gene encodes CDR1 MRHNA and CDR2 SNTAGT.

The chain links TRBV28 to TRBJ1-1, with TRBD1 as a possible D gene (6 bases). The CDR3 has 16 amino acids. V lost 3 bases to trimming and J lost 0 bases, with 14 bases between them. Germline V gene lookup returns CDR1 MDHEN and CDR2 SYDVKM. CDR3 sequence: CASSFNPDRLNTEAFF. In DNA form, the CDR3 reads TGTGCCAGCAGTTTTAATCCGGACAGACTGAACACTGAAGCTTTCTTT.

CDR3 sequence reads: CASSWGLADSYEQYF. For the CDR3, the DNA is TGTGCCAGCTCGTGGGGACTAGCGGACTCCTACGAGCAGTACTTC. The V and J genes are TRBV18 and TRBJ2-7; 11 nucleotides agree with TRBD2. V gave up 6 bases and J gave up 0 bases; unmatched junction bases: 4. The length of the CDR3 is 15 residues. Germline V gives CDR1 KGHSH, CDR2 LQKENI.

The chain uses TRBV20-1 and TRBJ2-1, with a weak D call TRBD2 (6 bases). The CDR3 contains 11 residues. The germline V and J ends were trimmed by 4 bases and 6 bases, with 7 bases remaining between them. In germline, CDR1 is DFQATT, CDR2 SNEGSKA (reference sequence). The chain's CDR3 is CSATTSNEQFF. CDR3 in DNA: TGCAGTGCTACGACTAGCAATGAGCAGTTCTTC.

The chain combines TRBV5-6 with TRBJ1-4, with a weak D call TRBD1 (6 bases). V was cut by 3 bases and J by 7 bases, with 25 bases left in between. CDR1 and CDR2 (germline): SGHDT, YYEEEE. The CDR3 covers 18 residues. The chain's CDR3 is CASSSRGTFHEFSEKLFF. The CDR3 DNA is TGTGCCAGCAGCTCAAGGGGGACATTTCATGAGTTCTCTGAAAAACTGTTTTTT.

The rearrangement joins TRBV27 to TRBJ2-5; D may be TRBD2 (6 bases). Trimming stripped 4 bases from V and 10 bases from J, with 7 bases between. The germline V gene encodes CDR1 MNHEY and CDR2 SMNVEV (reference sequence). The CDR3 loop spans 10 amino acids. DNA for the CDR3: TGTGCCAGCAGTTCCGGGGGCCAGTACTTC. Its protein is CASSSGGQYF.

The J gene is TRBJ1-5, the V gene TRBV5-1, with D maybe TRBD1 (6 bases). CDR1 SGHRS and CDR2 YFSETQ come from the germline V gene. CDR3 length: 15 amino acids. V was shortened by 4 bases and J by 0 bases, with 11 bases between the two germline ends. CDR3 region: CASSPTGDSNQPQHF. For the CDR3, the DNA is TGCGCCAGCAGCCCGACAGGAGATAGCAATCAGCCCCAGCATTTT.

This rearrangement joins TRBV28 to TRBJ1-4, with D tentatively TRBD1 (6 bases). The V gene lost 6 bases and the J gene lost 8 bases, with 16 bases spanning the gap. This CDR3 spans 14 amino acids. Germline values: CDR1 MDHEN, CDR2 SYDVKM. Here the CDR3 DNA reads TGTGCCAGCAGCCCTGCAGGGGTCGGCGAAAAACTGTTTTTT. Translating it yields CASSPAGVGEKLFF.

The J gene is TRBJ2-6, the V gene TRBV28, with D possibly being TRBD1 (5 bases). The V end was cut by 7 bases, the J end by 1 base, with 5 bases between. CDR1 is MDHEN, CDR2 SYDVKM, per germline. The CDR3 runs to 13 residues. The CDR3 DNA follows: TGTGCCAGCAAGGGGTCTGGGGCCAACGTCCTGACTTTC. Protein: CASKGSGANVLTF.

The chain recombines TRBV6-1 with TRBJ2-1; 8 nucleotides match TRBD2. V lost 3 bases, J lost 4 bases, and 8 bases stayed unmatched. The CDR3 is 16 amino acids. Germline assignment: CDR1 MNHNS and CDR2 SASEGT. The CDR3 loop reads CASSDSVAGLYNEQFF. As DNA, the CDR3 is TGTGCCAGCAGTGATTCTGTAGCGGGACTTTACAATGAGCAGTTCTTC.

CDR3 in amino acids: CASSSGQGGEQYF. For the CDR3, the DNA is TGTGCCAGCAGCTCGGGACAGGGGGGCGAGCAGTACTTC. The chain couples TRBV7-3 to TRBJ2-7; TRBD1 matches 11 bases. The CDR3 extends over 13 amino acids. V trimming: 4 bases; J trimming: 6 bases; junction bases outside the gene matches: 2. CDR1 is SGHTA, CDR2 FQGTGA, per germline.

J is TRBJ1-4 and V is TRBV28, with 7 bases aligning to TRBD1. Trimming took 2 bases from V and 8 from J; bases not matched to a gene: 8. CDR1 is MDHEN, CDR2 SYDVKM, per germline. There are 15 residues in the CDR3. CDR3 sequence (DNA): TGTGCCAGCAGTTTAGCCCAGGGGGTAGAAGAAAAACTGTTTTTT. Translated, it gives CASSLAQGVEEKLFF.